The present T cell receptor beta chain was sequenced within a study of blood T cell repertoires in COVID-19. Study-wide context: Spain, Italy and the United States supplied samples that represented acute and convalescent COVID-19.

Assay used: immunoSEQ multiplex PCR; TCRdb lists only in-frame clones, some missing. Among approximately 200,000 clones listed, 87% were seen once. The CDR3 has 17 residues. J was trimmed by 2 bases and V by 6 bases; bases with no gene match: 7. Looked up from germline, CDR1 is MRHNA and CDR2 is SNTAGT. The rearrangement links TRBV6-4 to TRBJ2-6; 10 bases line up with TRBD1. The sample taken for sequencing was PBMCs or T cells enriched from blood (not recorded which). The source is a young man who had recovered from COVID-19. The CDR3: CASSRDRGLAGANVLTF. CDR3 DNA: TGTGCCAGCAGCCGGGACAGGGGTTTAGCTGGGGCCAACGTCCTGACTTTC.